Presented here are 9 T cell receptor beta chains from one specimen sequenced in a study of graft-versus-host responses after intestinal transplantation. The protocol was immunoSEQ multiplex PCR, while the TCRdb copy is restricted to in-frame clones and leaves out a portion. The sample carries 75,000 to 100,000 clones, roughly 83% recorded once. Sequenced here: PBMCs, sampled 255 days after intestinal transplant. These TCRs come from a human patient who received an intestinal transplant, so some T cells may come from the graft donor.

CDR3 DNA: TGCGCCAGCAGCTTGTTGGGACTAGCGGGGGCGAGCTCCTACAATGAGCAGTTCTTC. Residues: CASSLLGLAGASSYNEQFF. J is TRBJ2-1 and V is TRBV5-1; TRBD2 agrees at 14 bases. CDR1 is SGHRS and CDR2 is YFSETQ in the germline V gene. The CDR3 covers 19 residues. J lost 0 bases, V lost 1 base, and 6 bases had no gene match. The full variable domain, in which reference TRBV5-1 and TRBJ2-1 provide the parts outside the CDR3, is KAGVTQTPRYLIKTRGQQVTLSCSPISGHRSVSWYQQTPGQGLQFLFEYFSETQRNKGNFPGRFSGRQFSNSRSEMNVSTLELGDSALYLCASSLLGLAGASSYNEQFFGPGTRLTVL.

DNA for the CDR3: TGTGCCAGCAGTTACGGGGGTGAGCAGTTCTTC. This sequence encodes CASSYGGEQFF. The chain carries TRBV6-5 and TRBJ2-1; tentatively, D is TRBD1 or TRBD2 (5 bases each). This CDR3 region has 11 residues. The germline CDR1 and CDR2 sequences are MNHEY and SVGAGI. V lost 2 bases to trimming and J lost 9 bases, with 5 bases between them.

The CDR3 nucleotides are TGTGCCAGCAGCGTCCGGGACATGAACACCGGGGAGCTGTTTTTT. Protein sequence: CASSVRDMNTGELFF. The chain uses TRBV9 and TRBJ2-2; D is possibly TRBD1 (6 bases). Trimming took 2 bases from V and 1 from J, leaving 9 bases between them. The CDR3 extends over 15 amino acids. Germline-derived CDR1 and CDR2 are SGDLS and YYNGEE.

This rearrangement joins TRBV27 to TRBJ1-1, with D possibly being TRBD1 (6 bases). Germline V gene lookup returns CDR1 MNHEY and CDR2 SMNVEV (reference sequence). Deletions cut 4 bases from V and 3 bases from J, with 18 bases between. The CDR3 has 16 residues. CDR3 sequence: CASSWGRGGGDTEAFF. In nucleotides, the CDR3 is TGTGCCAGCAGTTGGGGTCGGGGGGGCGGAGACACTGAAGCTTTCTTT.

The rearrangement joins TRBV6-5 to TRBJ1-5; D might be TRBD1 (6 bases). V was shortened by 8 bases and J by 2 bases, with 16 bases between the two germline ends. The germline gives CDR1 MNHEY, CDR2 SVGAGI. The CDR3 spans 15 residues. The CDR3 is CASGGGAKGNQPQHF. The DNA of the CDR3 is TGTGCCAGCGGGGGGGGCGCCAAGGGCAATCAGCCCCAGCATTTT.

V is TRBV5-1 and J is TRBJ1-4; D is ambiguous. The germline V gene has CDR1 SGHRS and CDR2 YFSETQ. The V end was cut by 1 base, the J end by 0 bases, with 4 bases between. This CDR3 comprises 14 residues. CDR3 nucleotides: TGCGCCAGCAGCTTGACAGCAACTAATGAAAAACTGTTTTTT. It codes for CASSLTATNEKLFF.

The rearrangement links TRBV19 to TRBJ1-6; D gene unclear. CDR1 and CDR2 (germline): LNHDA, SQIVND (reference sequence). The V and J ends lost 4 bases and 7 bases respectively, with 8 bases between them. CDR3 size: 13 residues. In DNA form, the CDR3 reads TGTGCCAGTAGTACCAAGCTCAATTCACCCCTCCACTTT. Protein sequence: CASSTKLNSPLHF.

The chain employs TRBV4-1 and TRBJ2-7; 7 nucleotides align to TRBD1. The CDR3 sequence is 15 residues long. J lost 6 bases, V lost 1 base, and 9 bases had no gene match. Germline loops: CDR1 MGHRA, CDR2 YSYEKL. The CDR3 DNA follows: TGCGCCAGCAGCCAAGTAGGGGACAGTTCTTCCGAGCAGTACTTC. Translating gives CASSQVGDSSSEQYF.

The rearrangement links TRBV4-2 to TRBJ2-7; no definite D call. This CDR3 contains 14 residues. The V and J ends lost 0 bases and 3 bases respectively, with 9 bases between them. The V gene's germline CDR1 is LGHNA and CDR2 YNFKEQ. The CDR3 nucleotides read TGTGCCAGCAGCCAAGATCAGGTTTTCTACGAGCAGTACTTC. Translation gives CASSQDQVFYEQYF.